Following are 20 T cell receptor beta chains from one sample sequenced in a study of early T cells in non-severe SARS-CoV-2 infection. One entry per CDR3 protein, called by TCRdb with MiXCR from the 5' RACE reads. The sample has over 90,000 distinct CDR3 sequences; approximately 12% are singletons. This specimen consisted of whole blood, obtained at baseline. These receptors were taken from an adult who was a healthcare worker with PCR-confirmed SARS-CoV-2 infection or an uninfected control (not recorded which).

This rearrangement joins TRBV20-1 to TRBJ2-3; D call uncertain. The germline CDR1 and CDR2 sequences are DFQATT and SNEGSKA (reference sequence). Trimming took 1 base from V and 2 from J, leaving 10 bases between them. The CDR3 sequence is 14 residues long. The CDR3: CSARVSLITDTQYF. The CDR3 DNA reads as TGCAGTGCTAGAGTTAGTCTAATCACAGATACGCAGTATTTT.

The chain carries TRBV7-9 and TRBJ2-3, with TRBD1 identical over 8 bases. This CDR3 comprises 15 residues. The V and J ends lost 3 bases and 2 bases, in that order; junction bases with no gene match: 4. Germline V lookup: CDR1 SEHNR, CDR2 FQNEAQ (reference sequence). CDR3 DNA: TGTGCCAGCAGCTTCGGACAGGGTTACACAGATACGCAGTATTTT. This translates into CASSFGQGYTDTQYF.

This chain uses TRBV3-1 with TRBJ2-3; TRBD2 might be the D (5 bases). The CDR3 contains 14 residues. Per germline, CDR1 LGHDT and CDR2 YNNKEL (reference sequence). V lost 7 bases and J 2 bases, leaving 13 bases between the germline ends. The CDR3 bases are TGTGCCAGCACCCCCAGCGGCTTCACAGATACGCAGTATTTT. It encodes CASTPSGFTDTQYF.

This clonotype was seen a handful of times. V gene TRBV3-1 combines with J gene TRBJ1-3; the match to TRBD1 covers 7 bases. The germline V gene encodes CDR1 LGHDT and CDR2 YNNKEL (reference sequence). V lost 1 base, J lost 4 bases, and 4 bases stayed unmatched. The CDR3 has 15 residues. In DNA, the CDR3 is TGTGCCAGCAGCCAAGGAGGGGGCGCGGGAAACACCATATATTTT. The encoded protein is CASSQGGGAGNTIYF.

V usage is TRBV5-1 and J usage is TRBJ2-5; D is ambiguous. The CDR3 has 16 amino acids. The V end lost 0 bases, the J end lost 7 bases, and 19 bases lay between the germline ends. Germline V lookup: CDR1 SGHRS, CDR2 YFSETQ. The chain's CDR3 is CASSLDGDIGHGTQYF. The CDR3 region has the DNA TGCGCCAGCAGCTTGGATGGAGATATCGGCCATGGGACCCAGTACTTC. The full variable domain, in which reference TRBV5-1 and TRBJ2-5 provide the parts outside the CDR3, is KAGVTQTPRYLIKTRGQQVTLSCSPISGHRSVSWYQQTPGQGLQFLFEYFSETQRNKGNFPGRFSGRQFSNSRSEMNVSTLELGDSALYLCASSLDGDIGHGTQYFGPGTRLLVL.

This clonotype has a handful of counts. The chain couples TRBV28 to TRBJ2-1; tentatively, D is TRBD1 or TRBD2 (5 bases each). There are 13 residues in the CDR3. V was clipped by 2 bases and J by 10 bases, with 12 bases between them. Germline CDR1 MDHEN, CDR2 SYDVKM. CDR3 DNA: TGTGCCAGCAGTTTAATTGAGGGGCGCGAGCAGTTCTTC. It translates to CASSLIEGREQFF.

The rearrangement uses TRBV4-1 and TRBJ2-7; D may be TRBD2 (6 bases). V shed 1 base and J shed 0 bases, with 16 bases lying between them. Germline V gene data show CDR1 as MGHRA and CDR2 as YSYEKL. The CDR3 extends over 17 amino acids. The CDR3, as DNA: TGCGCCAGCAGCCAAGGAGGAGGGCGCCTAAGCTCCTACGAGCAGTACTTC. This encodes CASSQGGGRLSSYEQYF.

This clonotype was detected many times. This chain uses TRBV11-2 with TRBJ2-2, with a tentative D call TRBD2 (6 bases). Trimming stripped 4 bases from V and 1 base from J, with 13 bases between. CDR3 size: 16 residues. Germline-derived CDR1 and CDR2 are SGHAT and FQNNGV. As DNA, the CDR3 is TGTGCCAGCAGCTCCTCCCTGGGGGGGAACACCGGGGAGCTGTTTTTT. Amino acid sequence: CASSSSLGGNTGELFF.

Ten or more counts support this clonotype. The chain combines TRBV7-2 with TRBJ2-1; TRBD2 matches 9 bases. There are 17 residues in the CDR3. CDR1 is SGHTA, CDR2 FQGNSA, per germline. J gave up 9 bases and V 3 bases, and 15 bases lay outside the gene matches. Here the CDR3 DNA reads TGTGCCAGCAGCTTGCGGGGGGGCGGTATATCAGAGGTTGAGCAGTTCTTC. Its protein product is CASSLRGGGISEVEQFF.

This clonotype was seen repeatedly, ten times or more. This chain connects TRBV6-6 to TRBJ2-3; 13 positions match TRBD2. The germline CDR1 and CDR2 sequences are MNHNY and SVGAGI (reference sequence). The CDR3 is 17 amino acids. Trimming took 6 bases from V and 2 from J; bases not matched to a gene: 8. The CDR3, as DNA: TGTGCCAGCAGACGAGAACTAGCGGGGGGGATCACAGATACGCAGTATTTT. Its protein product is CASRRELAGGITDTQYF.

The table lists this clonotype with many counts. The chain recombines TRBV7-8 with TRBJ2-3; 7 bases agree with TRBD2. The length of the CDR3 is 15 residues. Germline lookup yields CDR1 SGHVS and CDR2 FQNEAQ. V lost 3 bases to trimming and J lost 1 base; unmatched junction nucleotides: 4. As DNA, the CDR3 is TGTGCCAGCAGCTTGCCTAGCGGAGGCACAGATACGCAGTATTTT. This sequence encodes CASSLPSGGTDTQYF.

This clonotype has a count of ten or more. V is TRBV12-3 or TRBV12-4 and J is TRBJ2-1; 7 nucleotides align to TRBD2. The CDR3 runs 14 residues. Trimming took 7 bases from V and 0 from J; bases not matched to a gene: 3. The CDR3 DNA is TGTGCCAGCAATCCGGGGGGCTCCTACAATGAGCAGTTCTTC. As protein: CASNPGGSYNEQFF.

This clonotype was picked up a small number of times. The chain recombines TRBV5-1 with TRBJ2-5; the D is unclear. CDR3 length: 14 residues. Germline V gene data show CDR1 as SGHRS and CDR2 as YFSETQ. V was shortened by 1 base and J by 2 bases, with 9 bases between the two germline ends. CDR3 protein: CASSLLWGQETQYF. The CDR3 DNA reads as TGCGCCAGCAGCTTGTTATGGGGACAAGAGACCCAGTACTTC.

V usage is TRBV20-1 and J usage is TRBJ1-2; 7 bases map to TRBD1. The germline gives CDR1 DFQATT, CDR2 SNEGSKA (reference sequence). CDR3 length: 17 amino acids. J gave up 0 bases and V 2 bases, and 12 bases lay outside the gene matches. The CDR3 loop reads CSARPGPDRDPNYGYTF. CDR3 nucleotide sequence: TGCAGTGCTAGACCCGGGCCTGACAGGGACCCTAACTATGGCTACACCTTC.

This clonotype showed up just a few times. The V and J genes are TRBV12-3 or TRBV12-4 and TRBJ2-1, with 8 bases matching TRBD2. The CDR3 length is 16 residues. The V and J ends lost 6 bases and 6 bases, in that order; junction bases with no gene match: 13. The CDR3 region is CASSPLAAEWGNEQFF. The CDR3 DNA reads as TGTGCCAGCAGCCCACTAGCGGCAGAGTGGGGCAATGAGCAGTTCTTC.

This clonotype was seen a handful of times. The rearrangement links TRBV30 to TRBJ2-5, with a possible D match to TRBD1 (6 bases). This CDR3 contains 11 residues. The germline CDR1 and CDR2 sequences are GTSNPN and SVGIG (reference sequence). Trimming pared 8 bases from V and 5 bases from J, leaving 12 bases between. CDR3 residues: CAEGESETQYF. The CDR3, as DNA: TGTGCCGAGGGGGAAAGTGAGACCCAGTACTTC.

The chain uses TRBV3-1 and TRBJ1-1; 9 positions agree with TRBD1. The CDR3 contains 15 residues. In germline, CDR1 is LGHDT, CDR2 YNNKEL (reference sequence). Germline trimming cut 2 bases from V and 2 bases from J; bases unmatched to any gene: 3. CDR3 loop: CASSQMTGGNTEAFF. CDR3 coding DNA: TGTGCCAGCAGCCAAATGACAGGGGGTAACACTGAAGCTTTCTTT.

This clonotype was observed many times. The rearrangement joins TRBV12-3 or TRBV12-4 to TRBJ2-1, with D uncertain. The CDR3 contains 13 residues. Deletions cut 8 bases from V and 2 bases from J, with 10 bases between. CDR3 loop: CASADSTYNEQFF. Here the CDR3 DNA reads TGTGCCAGCGCAGACTCCACCTACAATGAGCAGTTCTTC.

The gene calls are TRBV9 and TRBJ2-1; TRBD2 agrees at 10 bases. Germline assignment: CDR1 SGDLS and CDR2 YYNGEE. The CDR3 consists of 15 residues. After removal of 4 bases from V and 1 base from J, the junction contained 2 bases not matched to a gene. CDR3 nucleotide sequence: TGTGCCAGCAGCATACTAGCGGGGTCCTACAATGAGCAGTTCTTC. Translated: CASSILAGSYNEQFF. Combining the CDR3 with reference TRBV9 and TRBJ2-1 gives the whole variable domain DSGVTQTPKHLITATGQRVTLRCSPRSGDLSVYWYQQSLDQGLQFLIQYYNGEERAKGNILERFSAQQFPDLHSELNLSSLELGDSALYFCASSILAGSYNEQFFGPGTRLTVL.

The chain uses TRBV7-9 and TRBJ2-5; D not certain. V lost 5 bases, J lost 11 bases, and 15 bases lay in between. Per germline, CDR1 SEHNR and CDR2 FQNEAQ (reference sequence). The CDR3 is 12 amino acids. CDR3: CASSPQGRDQYF. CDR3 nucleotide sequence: TGTGCCAGCAGCCCCCAAGGACGAGATCAGTACTTC.